The clone carrying this T cell receptor beta chain was seen ten or more times. The entry originates in a study of T cells in Graves' hyperthyroidism and ophthalmopathy. J lost 2 bases, V lost 8 bases, and 11 bases had no gene match. This CDR3 spans 16 amino acids. Germline V gene sequence: CDR1 MNHNS, CDR2 SASEGT. RNA transcripts were the template for amplifying TCR beta CDR3 regions. During a first-round RT-PCR of the TCR CDR3, the HTBI primer set was used. TCRdb processed the multiplex PCR reads anew with MiXCR; each CDR3 protein has one entry. The table has under 650,000 distinct CDR3 sequences, 15% to 20% seen once.

The chain links TRBV6-1 to TRBJ2-3; TRBD2 agrees at 9 bases. This clonotype was sampled from a woman in her twenties or thirties with Graves' hyperthyroidism. Sequencing was performed on blood. The CDR3 region is CASLQLAGSPTDTQYF. The CDR3 nucleotides are TGTGCCAGCCTTCAGCTAGCGGGGTCCCCCACAGATACGCAGTATTTT.